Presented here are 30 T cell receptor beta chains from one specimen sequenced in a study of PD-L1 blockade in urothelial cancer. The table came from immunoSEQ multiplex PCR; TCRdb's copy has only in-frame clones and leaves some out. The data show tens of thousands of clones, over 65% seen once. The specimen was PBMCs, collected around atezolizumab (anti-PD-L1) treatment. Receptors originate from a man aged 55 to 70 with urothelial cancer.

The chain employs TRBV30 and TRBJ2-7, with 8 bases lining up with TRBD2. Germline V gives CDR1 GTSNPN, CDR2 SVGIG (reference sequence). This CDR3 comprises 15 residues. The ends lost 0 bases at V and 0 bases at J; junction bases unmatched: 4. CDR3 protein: CAWSVRGGRSYEQYF. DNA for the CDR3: TGTGCCTGGAGTGTACGGGGGGGCCGCTCCTACGAGCAGTACTTC.

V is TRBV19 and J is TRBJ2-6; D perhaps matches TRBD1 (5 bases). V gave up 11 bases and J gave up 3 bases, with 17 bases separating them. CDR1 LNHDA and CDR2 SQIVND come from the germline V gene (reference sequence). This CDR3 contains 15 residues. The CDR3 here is CASAGRVGGANVLTF. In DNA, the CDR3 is TGTGCCTCGGCTGGCAGGGTTGGTGGGGCCAACGTCCTGACTTTC. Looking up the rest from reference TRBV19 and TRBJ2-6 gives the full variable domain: DGGITQSPKYLFRKEGQNVTLSCEQNLNHDAMYWYRQDPGQGLRLIYYSQIVNDFQKGDIAEGYSVSREKKESFPLTVTSAQKNPTAFYLCASAGRVGGANVLTFGAGSRLTVL.

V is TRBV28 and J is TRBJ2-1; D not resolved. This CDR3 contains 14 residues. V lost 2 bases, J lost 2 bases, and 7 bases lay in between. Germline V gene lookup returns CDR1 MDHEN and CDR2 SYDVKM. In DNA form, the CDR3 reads TGTGCCAGCAGTTTAGTCGCAGCCTACAATGAGCAGTTCTTC. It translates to CASSLVAAYNEQFF.

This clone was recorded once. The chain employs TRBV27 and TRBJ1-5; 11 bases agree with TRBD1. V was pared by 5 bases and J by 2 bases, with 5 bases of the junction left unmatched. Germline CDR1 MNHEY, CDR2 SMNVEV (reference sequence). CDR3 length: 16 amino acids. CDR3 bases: TGTGCCAGCAGTAACCGGGACAGGGGGGGCAATCAGCCCCAGCATTTT. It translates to CASSNRDRGGNQPQHF.

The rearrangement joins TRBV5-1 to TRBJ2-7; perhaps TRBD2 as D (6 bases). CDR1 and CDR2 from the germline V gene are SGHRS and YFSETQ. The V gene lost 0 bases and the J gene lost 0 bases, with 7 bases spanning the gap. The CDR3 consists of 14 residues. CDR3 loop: CASSLATSSYEQYF. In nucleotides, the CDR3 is TGCGCCAGCAGCTTGGCGACTAGCTCCTACGAGCAGTACTTC. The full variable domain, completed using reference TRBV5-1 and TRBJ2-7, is KAGVTQTPRYLIKTRGQQVTLSCSPISGHRSVSWYQQTPGQGLQFLFEYFSETQRNKGNFPGRFSGRQFSNSRSEMNVSTLELGDSALYLCASSLATSSYEQYFGPGTRLTVT.

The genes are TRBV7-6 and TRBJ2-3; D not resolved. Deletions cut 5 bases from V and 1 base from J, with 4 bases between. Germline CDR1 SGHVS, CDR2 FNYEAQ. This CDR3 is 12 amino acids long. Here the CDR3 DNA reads TGTGCCAGCAGCCCTGGCACAGATACGCAGTATTTT. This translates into CASSPGTDTQYF.

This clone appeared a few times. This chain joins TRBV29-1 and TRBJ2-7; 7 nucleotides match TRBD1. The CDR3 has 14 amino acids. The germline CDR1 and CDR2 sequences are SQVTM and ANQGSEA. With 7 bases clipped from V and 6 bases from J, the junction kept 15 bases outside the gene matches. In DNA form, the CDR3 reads TGCAGCGCATATTTGACAGGGTCTCTCCTCGAGCAGTACTTC. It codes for CSAYLTGSLLEQYF.

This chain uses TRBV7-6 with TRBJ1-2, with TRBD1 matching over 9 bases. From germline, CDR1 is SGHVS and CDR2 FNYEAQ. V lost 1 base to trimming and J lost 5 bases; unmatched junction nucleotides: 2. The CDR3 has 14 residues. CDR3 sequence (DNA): TGTGCCAGCAGCTTAGAGGACAGGGGATATGGCTACACCTTC. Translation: CASSLEDRGYGYTF.

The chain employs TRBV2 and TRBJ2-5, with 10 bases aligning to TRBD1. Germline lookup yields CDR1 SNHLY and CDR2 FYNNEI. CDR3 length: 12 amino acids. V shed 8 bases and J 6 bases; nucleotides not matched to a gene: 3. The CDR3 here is CASQDRGKTQYF. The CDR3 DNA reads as TGTGCCAGCCAGGACAGGGGGAAGACCCAGTACTTC.

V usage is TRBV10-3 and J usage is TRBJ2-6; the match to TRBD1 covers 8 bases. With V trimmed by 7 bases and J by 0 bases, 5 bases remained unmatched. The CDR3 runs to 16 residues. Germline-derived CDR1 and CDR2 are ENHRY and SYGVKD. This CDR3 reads CAITGGLLSGANVLTF. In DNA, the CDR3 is TGTGCCATCACAGGGGGCCTTCTCTCTGGGGCCAACGTCCTGACTTTC.

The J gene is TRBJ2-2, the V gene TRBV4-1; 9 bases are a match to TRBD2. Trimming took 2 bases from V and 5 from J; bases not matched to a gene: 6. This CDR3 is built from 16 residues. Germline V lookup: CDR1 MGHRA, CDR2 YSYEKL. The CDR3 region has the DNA TGCGCCAGCAGCCAACCCCTAGCGGGGTATACCGGGGAGCTGTTTTTT. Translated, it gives CASSQPLAGYTGELFF.

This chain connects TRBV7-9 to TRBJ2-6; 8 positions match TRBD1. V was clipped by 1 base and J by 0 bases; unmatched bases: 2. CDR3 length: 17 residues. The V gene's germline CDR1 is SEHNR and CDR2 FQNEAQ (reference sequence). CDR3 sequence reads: CASSLVQGVSGANVLTF. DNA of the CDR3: TGTGCCAGCAGCTTAGTACAGGGGGTCTCTGGGGCCAACGTCCTGACTTTC.

As DNA, the CDR3 is TGTGCCAGCAGCTTTCGGCGGGGGGGCTTGGGGACCCAGTACTTC. Its translation: CASSFRRGGLGTQYF. The rearrangement links TRBV11-2 to TRBJ2-5, with 9 bases lining up with TRBD2. The junction had 9 bases not matched to a gene; V was cut back by 3 bases and J by 7 bases. CDR1 and CDR2 (germline): SGHAT, FQNNGV. CDR3 length: 15 residues.

CDR3 sequence reads: CASSQAEGARETEAFF. The DNA for the CDR3 is TGTGCCAGCAGCCAAGCTGAAGGGGCGAGAGAGACTGAAGCTTTCTTT. The chain carries TRBV4-2 and TRBJ1-1; a weak D match, TRBD1 (5 bases). There are 16 residues in the CDR3. Trimming removed 1 base at V and 5 bases at J, with 17 bases between. Germline lookup yields CDR1 LGHNA and CDR2 YNFKEQ.

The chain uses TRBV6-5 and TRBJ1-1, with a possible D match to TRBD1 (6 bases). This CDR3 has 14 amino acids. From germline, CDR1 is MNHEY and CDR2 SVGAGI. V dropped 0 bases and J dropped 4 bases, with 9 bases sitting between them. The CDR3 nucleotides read TGTGCCAGCAGTTACTCGGGGGCGCGCACTGAAGCTTTCTTT. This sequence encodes CASSYSGARTEAFF.

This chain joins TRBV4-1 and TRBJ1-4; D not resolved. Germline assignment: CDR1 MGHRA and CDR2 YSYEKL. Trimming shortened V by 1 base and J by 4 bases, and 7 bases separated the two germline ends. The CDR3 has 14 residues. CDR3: CASSQGGINEKLFF. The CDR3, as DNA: TGCGCCAGCAGCCAAGGAGGGATTAATGAAAAACTGTTTTTT.

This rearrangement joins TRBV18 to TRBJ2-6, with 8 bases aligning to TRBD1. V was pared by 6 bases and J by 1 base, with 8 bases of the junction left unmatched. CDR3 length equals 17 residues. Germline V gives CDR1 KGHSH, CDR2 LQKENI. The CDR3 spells CASSPGTGLSGANVLTF. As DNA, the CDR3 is TGTGCCAGCTCGCCCGGGACAGGACTTTCTGGGGCCAACGTCCTGACTTTC.

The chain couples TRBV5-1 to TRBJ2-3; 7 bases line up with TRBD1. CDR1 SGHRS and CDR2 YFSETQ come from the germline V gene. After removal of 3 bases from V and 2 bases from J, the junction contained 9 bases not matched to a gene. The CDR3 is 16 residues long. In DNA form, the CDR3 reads TGCGCCAGCAGCTCCACAGGGGCGACTAACACAGATACGCAGTATTTT. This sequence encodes CASSSTGATNTDTQYF. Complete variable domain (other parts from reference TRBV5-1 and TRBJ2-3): KAGVTQTPRYLIKTRGQQVTLSCSPISGHRSVSWYQQTPGQGLQFLFEYFSETQRNKGNFPGRFSGRQFSNSRSEMNVSTLELGDSALYLCASSSTGATNTDTQYFGPGTRLTVL.

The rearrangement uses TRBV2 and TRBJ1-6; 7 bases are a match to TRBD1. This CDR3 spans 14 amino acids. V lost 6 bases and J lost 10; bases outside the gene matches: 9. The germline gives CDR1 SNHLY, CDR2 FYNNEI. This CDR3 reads CASRTGTAMSPLHF. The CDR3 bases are TGTGCCAGCAGGACAGGGACGGCTATGTCACCCCTCCACTTT.

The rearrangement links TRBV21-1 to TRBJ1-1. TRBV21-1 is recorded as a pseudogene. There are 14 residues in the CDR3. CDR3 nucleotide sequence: TGTGCCAGCAGCGTAAGGGAGAGGGACACTGAAGCTTTCTTT. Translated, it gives CASSVRERDTEAFF.

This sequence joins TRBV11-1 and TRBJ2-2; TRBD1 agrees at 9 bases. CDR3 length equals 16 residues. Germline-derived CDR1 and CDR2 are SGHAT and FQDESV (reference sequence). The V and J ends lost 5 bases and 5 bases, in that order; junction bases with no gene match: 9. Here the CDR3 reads CASSAPGQGLTGELFF. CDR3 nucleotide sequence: TGTGCCAGCAGCGCACCGGGACAGGGTTTAACCGGGGAGCTGTTTTTT.

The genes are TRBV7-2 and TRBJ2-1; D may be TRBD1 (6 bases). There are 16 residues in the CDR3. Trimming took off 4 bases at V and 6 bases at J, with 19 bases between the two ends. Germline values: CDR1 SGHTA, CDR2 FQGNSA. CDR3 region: CASSYSPGALLNEQFF. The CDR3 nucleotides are TGTGCCAGCAGCTATAGTCCAGGGGCGCTTCTCAATGAGCAGTTCTTC. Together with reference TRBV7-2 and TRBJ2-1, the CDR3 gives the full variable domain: GAGVSQSPSNKVTEKGKDVELRCDPISGHTALYWYRQSLGQGLEFLIYFQGNSAPDKSGLPSDRFSAERTGGSVSTLTIQRTQQEDSAVYLCASSYSPGALLNEQFFGPGTRLTVL.

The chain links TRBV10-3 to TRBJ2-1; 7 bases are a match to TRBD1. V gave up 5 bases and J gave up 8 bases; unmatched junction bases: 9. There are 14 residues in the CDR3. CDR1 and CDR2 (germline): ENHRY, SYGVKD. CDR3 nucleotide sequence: TGTGCCATCAGTTTGGAGACAGGGACCCATGAGCAGTTCTTC. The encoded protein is CAISLETGTHEQFF.

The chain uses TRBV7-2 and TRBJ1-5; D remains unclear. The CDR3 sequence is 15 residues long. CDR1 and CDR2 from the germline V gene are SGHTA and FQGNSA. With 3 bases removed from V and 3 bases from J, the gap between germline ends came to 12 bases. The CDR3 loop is CASSFLSQYNQPQHF. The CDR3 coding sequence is TGTGCCAGCAGCTTCCTGTCACAGTACAATCAGCCCCAGCATTTT.

CDR3 loop: CATSRDFSIVYNEQFF. The CDR3 DNA follows: TGTGCCACCAGCAGAGATTTTAGTATCGTCTACAATGAGCAGTTCTTC. The chain has TRBV15 and TRBJ2-1; no clear D gene. The CDR3 contains 16 residues. V was trimmed by 0 bases and J by 3 bases, leaving 12 bases between them. Germline-derived CDR1 and CDR2 are LNHNV and YYDKDF (reference sequence).

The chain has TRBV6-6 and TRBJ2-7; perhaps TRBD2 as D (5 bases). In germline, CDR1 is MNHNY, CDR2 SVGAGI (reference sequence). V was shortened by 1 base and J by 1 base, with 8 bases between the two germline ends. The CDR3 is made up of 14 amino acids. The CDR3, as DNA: TGTGCCAGCAGTTACTGGAGCGGTTCCTACGAGCAGTACTTC. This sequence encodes CASSYWSGSYEQYF.

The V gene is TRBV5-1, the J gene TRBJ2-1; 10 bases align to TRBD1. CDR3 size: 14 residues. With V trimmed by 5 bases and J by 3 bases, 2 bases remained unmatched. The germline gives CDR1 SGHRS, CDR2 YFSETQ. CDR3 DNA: TGCGCCAGCAGGGACAGGGGGGTCTACAATGAGCAGTTCTTC. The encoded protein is CASRDRGVYNEQFF.

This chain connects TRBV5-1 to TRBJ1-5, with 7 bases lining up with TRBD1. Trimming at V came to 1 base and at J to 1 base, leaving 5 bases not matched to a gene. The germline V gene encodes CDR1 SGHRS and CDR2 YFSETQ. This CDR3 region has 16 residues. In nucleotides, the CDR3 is TGCGCCAGCAGCTTGACCACAGGGGAAAGCAATCAGCCCCAGCATTTT. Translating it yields CASSLTTGESNQPQHF.

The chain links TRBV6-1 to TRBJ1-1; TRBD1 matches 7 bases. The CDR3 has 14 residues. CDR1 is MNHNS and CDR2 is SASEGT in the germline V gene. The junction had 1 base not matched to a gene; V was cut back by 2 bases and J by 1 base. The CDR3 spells CASSERQGNTEAFF. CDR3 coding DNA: TGTGCCAGCAGTGAAAGACAGGGGAACACTGAAGCTTTCTTT.

The CDR3 nucleotides are TGTGCCAGCAGCTTGAGCGGGGGGGCCTCAGATACGCAGTATTTT. It is translated as CASSLSGGASDTQYF. This chain links TRBV7-9 with TRBJ2-3; TRBD2 matches at 10 bases. J gave up 4 bases and V 3 bases, and 4 bases lay outside the gene matches. Germline lookup yields CDR1 SEHNR and CDR2 FQNEAQ (reference sequence). This CDR3 has 15 residues. The full variable domain, its missing parts supplied by reference TRBV7-9 and TRBJ2-3, is DTGVSQNPRHKITKRGQNVTFRCDPISEHNRLYWYRQTLGQGPEFLTYFQNEAQLEKSRLLSDRFSAERPKGSFSTLEIQRTEQGDSAMYLCASSLSGGASDTQYFGPGTRLTVL.